This TCR beta chain comes out of a study of blood T cells in healthy people across ages. This clonotype was picked up a small number of times. Germline CDR1 LGHNA, CDR2 YSLEER. Trimming pared 0 bases from V and 3 bases from J, leaving 13 bases between. There are 16 residues in the CDR3. Isolated per sample were at least 7 million PBMCs. Extraction yielded at least 6 micrograms of total RNA per sample. A second PCR, run for about 7 to 11 cycles, used a sample-barcoded 5' primer plus a J-beta primer mix. Each of the cDNA molecules was tagged by a template-switch adaptor with 12 random nucleotides. TCRdb reanalysed the 5' RACE reads using MiXCR and keeps one entry per CDR3 protein. This table has around 1,000,000 distinct CDR3 sequences, 20% to 25% appearing once. The data were also submitted as part of a second study, on T cells of mothers and their children. Per that paper: The authors added sample barcodes and 2-4 random nucleotides using the M1S primer of the second PCR.

This chain joins TRBV4-3 and TRBJ2-3; maybe TRBD1 (6 bases). The TCR sequence derives from a girl aged 2 to 10 in good health. The sequencing sample was made of blood. CDR3 protein: CASSQDSGVGTDTQYF. In nucleotides, the CDR3 is TGCGCCAGCAGCCAAGATTCAGGGGTTGGGACAGATACGCAGTATTTT.